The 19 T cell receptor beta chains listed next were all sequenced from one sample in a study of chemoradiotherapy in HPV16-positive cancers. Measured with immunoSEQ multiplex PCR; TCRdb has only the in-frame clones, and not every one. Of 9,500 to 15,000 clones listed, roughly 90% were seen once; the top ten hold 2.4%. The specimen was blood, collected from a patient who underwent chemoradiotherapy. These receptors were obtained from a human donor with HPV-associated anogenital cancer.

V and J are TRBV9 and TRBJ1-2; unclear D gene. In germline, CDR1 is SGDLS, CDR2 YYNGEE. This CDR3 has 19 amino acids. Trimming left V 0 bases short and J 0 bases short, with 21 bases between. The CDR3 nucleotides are TGTGCCAGCAGCGTAGGAAGGGCAGAACCTAATGGGGCTAACTATGGCTACACCTTC. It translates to CASSVGRAEPNGANYGYTF.

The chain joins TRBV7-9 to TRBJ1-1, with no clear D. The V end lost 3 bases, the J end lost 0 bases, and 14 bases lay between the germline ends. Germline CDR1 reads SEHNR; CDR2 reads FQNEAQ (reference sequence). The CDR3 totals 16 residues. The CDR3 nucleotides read TGTGCCAGCAGCTTCCCAACGGGCCTGGTGAACACTGAAGCTTTCTTT. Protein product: CASSFPTGLVNTEAFF.

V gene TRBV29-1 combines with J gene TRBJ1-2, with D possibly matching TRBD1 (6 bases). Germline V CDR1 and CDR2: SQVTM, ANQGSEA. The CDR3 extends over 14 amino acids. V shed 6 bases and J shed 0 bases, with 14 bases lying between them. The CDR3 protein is CSVAGGTPNYGYTF. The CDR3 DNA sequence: TGCAGCGTGGCAGGTGGGACACCTAACTATGGCTACACCTTC.

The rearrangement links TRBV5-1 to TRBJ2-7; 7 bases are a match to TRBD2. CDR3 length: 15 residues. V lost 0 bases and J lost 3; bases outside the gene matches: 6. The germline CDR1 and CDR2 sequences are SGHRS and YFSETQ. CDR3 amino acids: CASSLGWRGNYEQYF. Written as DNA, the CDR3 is TGCGCCAGCAGCTTGGGTTGGCGGGGGAACTACGAGCAGTACTTC.

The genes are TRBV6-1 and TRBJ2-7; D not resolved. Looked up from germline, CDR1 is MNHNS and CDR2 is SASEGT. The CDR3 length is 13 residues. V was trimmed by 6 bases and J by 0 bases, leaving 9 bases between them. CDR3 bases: TGTGCCAGCAGCCGCGTTAGCTCCTACGAGCAGTACTTC. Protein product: CASSRVSSYEQYF.

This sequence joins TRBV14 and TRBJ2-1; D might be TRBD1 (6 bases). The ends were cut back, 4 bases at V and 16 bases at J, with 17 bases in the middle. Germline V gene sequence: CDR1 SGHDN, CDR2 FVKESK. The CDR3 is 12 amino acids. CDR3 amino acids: CASSLFRDMKFF. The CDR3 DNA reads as TGTGCCAGCAGCCTCTTCCGGGACATGAAATTCTTC.

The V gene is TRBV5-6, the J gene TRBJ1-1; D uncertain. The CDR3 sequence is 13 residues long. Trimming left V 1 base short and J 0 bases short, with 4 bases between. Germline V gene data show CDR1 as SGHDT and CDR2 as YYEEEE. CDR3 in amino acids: CASSLTVNTEAFF. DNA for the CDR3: TGTGCCAGCAGCTTGACGGTGAACACTGAAGCTTTCTTT.

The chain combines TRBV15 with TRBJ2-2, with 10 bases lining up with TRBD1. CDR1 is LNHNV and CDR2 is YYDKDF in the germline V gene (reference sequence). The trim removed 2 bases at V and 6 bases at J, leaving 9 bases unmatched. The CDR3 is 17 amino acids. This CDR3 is CATSRSGWDRGAGELFF. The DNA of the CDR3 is TGTGCCACCAGCAGATCAGGGTGGGACAGGGGAGCCGGGGAGCTGTTTTTT.

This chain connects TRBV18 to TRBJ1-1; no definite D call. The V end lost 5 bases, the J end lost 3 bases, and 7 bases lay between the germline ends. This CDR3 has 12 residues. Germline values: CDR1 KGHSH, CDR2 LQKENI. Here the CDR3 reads CASSTGYTEAFF. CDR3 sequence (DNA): TGTGCCAGCTCAACGGGATACACTGAAGCTTTCTTT. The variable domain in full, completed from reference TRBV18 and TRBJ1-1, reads NAGVMQNPRHLVRRRGQEARLRCSPMKGHSHVYWYRQLPEEGLKFMVYLQKENIIDESGMPKERFSAEFPKEGPSILRIQQVVRGDSAAYFCASSTGYTEAFFGQGTRLTVV.

Here the CDR3 DNA reads TGTGCCAGCAGCCCGGGACTAGCGGGGGGGCCCGGGAGAGAGACCCAGTACTTC. Translation: CASSPGLAGGPGRETQYF. The chain is built from TRBV11-3 and TRBJ2-5; 16 bases agree with TRBD2. The CDR3 is made up of 18 amino acids. The V and J ends lost 5 bases and 4 bases, in that order; junction bases with no gene match: 10. Germline CDR1 and CDR2: SGHNT and YENEEA.

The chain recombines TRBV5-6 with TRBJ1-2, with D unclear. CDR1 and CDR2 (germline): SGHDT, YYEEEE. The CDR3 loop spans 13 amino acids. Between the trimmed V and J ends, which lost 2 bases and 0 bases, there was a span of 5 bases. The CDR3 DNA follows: TGTGCCAGCAGCTTTTCTGCTAACTATGGCTACACCTTC. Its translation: CASSFSANYGYTF.

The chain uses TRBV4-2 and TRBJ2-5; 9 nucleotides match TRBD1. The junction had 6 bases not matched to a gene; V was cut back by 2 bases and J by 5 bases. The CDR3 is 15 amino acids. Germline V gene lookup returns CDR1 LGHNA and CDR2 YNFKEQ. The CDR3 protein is CASSQTGGLGETQYF. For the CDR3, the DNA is TGTGCCAGCAGCCAAACAGGGGGCCTTGGGGAGACCCAGTACTTC.

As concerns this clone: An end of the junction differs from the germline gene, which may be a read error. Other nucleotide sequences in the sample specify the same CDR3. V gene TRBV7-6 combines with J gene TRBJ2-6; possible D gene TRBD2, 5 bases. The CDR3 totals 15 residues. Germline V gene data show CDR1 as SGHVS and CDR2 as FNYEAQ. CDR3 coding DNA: TGCGCCAGCAGCTTGGGGAGCTCTGGGGCCAACGTCCTGACTTTC. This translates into CASSLGSSGANVLTF.

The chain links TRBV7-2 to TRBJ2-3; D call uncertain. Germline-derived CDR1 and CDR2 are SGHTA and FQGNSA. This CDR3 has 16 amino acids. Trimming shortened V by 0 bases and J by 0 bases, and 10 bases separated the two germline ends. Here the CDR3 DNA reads TGTGCCAGCAGCTTAGCGGGCGGAGTAAGCACAGATACGCAGTATTTT. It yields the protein CASSLAGGVSTDTQYF.

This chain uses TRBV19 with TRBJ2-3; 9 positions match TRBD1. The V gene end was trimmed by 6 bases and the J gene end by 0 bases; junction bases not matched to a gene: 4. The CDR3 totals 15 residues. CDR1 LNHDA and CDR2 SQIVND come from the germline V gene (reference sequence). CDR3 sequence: CASSLQGASTDTQYF. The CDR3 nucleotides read TGTGCCAGTAGCCTACAGGGGGCTAGCACAGATACGCAGTATTTT.

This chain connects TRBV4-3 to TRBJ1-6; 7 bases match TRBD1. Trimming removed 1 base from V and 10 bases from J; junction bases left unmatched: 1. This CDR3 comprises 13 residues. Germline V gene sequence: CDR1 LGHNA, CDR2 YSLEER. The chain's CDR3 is CASSQAQGSPLHF. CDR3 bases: TGCGCCAGCAGCCAAGCACAGGGGTCACCCCTCCACTTT.

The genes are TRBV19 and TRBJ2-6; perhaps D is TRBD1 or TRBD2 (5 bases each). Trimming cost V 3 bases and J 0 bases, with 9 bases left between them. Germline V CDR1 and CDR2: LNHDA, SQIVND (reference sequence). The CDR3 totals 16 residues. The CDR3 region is CASSMGRSSGANVLTF. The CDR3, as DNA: TGTGCCAGTAGTATGGGACGGAGCTCTGGGGCCAACGTCCTGACTTTC.

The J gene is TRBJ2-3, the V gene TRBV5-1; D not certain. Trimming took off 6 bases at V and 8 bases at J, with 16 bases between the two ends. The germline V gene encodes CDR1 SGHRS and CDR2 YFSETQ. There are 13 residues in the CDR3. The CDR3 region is CASISSLASTQYF. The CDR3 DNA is TGCGCCAGCATATCGTCCCTTGCCTCTACGCAGTATTTT.

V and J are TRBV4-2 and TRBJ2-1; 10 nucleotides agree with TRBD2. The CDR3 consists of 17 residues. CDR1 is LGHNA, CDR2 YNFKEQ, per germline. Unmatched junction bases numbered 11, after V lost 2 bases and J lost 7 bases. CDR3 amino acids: CASSQLPSGGARNEQFF. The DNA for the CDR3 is TGTGCCAGCAGCCAACTTCCCAGCGGGGGGGCCAGGAATGAGCAGTTCTTC.